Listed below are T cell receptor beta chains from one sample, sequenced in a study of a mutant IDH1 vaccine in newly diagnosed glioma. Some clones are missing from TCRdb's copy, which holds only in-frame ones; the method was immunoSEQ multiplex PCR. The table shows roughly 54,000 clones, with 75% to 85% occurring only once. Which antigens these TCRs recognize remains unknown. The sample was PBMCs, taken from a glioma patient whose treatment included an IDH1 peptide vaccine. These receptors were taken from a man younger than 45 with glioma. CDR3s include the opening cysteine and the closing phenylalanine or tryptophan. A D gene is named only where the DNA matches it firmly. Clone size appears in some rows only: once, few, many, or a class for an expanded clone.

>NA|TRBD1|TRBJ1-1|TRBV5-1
CASSLGDRDTEAFF
TGCGCCAGCAGCTTGGGGGACAGGGACACTGAAGCTTTCTTT
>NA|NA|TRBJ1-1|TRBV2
CASSEGELTMNTEAFF
TGTGCCAGCAGTGAAGGTGAGCTTACGATGAACACTGAAGCTTTCTTT
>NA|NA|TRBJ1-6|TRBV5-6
CASSFTQGGISPLHF
TGTGCCAGCAGCTTTACCCAGGGTGGAATTTCACCCCTCCACTTT
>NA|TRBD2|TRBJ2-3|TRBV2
CASRRSGGANTDTQYF
TGTGCCAGCAGGCGGAGCGGGGGGGCTAACACAGATACGCAGTATTTT
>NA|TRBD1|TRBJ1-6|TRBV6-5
CASSLQGSAYNSPLHF
TGTGCCAGCAGTTTACAGGGGAGCGCCTATAATTCACCCCTCCACTTT
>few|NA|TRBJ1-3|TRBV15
CATSREIRSLRYSGNTIYF
TGTGCCACCAGCAGAGAGATTAGGAGCCTGCGCTACTCTGGAAACACCATATATTTT
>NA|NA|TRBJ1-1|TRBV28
CASSPLRGAGEAFF
TGTGCCAGCAGTCCCTTGCGGGGGGCTGGTGAAGCTTTCTTT
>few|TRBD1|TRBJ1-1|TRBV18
CASSPRDRGRNTEAFF
TGTGCCAGCTCACCACGAGACAGGGGAAGGAACACTGAAGCTTTCTTT
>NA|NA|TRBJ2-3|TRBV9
CASSVPAGFTDTQYF
TGTGCCAGCAGCGTCCCAGCCGGATTCACAGATACGCAGTATTTT
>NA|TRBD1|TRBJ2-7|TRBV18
CASSRGTATYEQYF
TGTGCCAGCTCACGAGGGACAGCAACCTACGAGCAGTACTTC
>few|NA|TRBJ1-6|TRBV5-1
CASSPWTTSDSPLHF
TGCGCCAGCAGCCCCTGGACCACGTCGGATTCACCCCTCCACTTT
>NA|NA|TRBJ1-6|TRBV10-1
CASSEPASSYNSPLHF
TGCGCCAGCAGTGAGCCGGCGAGCTCCTATAATTCACCCCTCCACTTT
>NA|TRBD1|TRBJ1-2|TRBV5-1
CASSLNPPGQAFYGYTF
TGCGCCAGCAGCTTAAATCCACCGGGACAGGCCTTCTATGGCTACACCTTC
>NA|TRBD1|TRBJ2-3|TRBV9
CASSVGQGGTDTQYF
TGTGCCAGCAGCGTTGGACAGGGCGGCACAGATACGCAGTATTTT
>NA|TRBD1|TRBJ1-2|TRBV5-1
CASSLGTGMGGYTF
TGCGCCAGCAGCTTGGGGACAGGGATGGGAGGCTACACCTTC
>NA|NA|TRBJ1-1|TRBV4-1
CASSRETARGTEAFF
TGCGCCAGCAGCCGAGAGACAGCGAGGGGCACTGAAGCTTTCTTT
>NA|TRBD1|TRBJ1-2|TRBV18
CASSPGQGVDGYTF
TGTGCCAGCTCACCCGGACAGGGAGTTGATGGCTACACCTTC
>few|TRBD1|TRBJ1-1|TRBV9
CASTRGQGGTEAFF
TGTGCCAGCACCCGAGGACAGGGGGGGACTGAAGCTTTCTTT
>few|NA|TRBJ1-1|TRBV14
CASSPGSSTEAFF
TGTGCCAGCAGCCCAGGCTCGAGCACTGAAGCTTTCTTT
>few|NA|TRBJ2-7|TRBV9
CASSGKSVDEQYF
TGTGCCAGCAGCGGAAAGTCCGTCGACGAGCAGTACTTC
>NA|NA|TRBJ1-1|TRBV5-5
CASSPHLDTEAFF
TGTGCCAGCAGCCCCCACTTGGACACTGAAGCTTTCTTT
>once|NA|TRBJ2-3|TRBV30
CAWSVGSTDTQYF
TGTGCCTGGAGTGTGGGATCCACAGATACGCAGTATTTT
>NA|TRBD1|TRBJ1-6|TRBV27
CASRVDRVSSYNSPLHF
TGTGCCAGCAGGGTGGACAGGGTGAGCTCCTATAATTCACCCCTCCACTTT
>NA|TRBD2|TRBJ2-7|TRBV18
CASSPTSGGSYEQYF
TGTGCCAGCTCACCGACTAGCGGGGGCTCCTACGAGCAGTACTTC
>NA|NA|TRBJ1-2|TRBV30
CAWSVGTAPNYGYTF
TGTGCCTGGAGTGTAGGGACTGCCCCTAACTATGGCTACACCTTC
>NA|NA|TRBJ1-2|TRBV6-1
CASSEINSNYGYTF
TGTGCCAGCAGTGAAATAAACAGCAACTATGGCTACACCTTC
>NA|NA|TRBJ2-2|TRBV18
CASSPARTGELFF
TGTGCCAGCTCACCAGCGAGGACCGGGGAGCTGTTTTTT
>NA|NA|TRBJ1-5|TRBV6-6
CASSSLGGGNQPQHF
TGTGCCAGCAGTTCACTCGGAGGGGGCAATCAGCCCCAGCATTTT
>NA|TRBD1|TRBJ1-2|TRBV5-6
CASSSGQRANYGYTF
TGTGCCAGCAGCTCGGGACAGCGTGCAAACTATGGCTACACCTTC
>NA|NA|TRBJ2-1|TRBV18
CASSPTRGTKPDNEQFF
TGTGCCAGCTCACCAACCCGCGGAACCAAGCCGGACAATGAGCAGTTCTTC
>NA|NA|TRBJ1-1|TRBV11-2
CASSSRLSNTEAFF
TGTGCCAGCAGCTCCCGGCTTAGTAACACTGAAGCTTTCTTT
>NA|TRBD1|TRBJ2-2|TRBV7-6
CASSLPTGAITGELFF
TGTGCCAGCAGCCTTCCGACAGGGGCTATCACCGGGGAGCTGTTTTTT
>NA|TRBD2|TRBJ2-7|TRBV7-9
CASSLVPTNGGTSYEQYF
TGTGCCAGCAGCTTAGTTCCGACTAACGGGGGGACTTCTTACGAGCAGTACTTC
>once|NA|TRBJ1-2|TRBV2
CASSRNSREVYTF
TGTGCCAGCAGTAGAAACAGCCGCGAGGTCTACACCTTC
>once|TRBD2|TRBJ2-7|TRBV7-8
CASSLLSGTSYEQYF
TGTGCCAGCAGCTTACTTAGCGGGACCTCCTACGAGCAGTACTTC
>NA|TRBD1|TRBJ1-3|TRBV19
CASTQGAKGNTIYF
TGTGCCAGTACACAGGGGGCGAAAGGAAACACCATATATTTT
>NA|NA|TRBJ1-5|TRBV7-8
CASSLVSGSAQPQHF
TGTGCCAGCAGCTTAGTGAGTGGGTCGGCTCAGCCCCAGCATTTT
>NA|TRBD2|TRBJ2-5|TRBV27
CASSLAGVLETQYF
TGTGCCAGCAGTCTAGCGGGGGTCTTGGAGACCCAGTACTTC
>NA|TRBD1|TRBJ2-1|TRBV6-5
CASQRDRGSYNEQFF
TGTGCCAGTCAAAGGGACAGGGGCTCCTACAATGAGCAGTTCTTC
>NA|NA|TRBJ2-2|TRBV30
CAWSDWGGPNTGELFF
TGTGCCTGGAGTGACTGGGGGGGCCCGAACACCGGGGAGCTGTTTTTT
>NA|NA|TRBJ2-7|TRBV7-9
CASIKEGAGQYF
TGTGCCAGCATCAAGGAGGGGGCGGGCCAGTACTTC
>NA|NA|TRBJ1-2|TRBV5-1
CASSLDAGASGGYTF
TGCGCCAGCAGCTTGGATGCAGGGGCATCAGGTGGCTACACCTTC
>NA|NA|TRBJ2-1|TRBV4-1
CASSLAGARRTRDNEQFF
TGCGCCAGCAGCCTTGCGGGGGCCCGACGGACCCGGGACAATGAGCAGTTCTTC
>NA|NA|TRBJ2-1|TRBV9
CASSVDSGAIPYNEQFF
TGTGCCAGCAGCGTAGATAGCGGAGCGATTCCCTACAATGAGCAGTTCTTC